Shown below are 22 T cell receptor beta chains from a single sample sequenced in a study of response to subunit inactivated influenza vaccine. Via MiXCR, TCRdb re-called the RT-PCR reads, giving one row per CDR3 protein. The table shows about 800,000 distinct CDR3 sequences, with around 20% occurring only once. The sample was PBMCs from blood, taken more than 4 days after vaccination. These TCRs come from a man aged 45-60 years who received an inactivated influenza vaccine.

This clonotype was recorded a few times. The chain uses TRBV10-3 and TRBJ2-3; TRBD1 is a possible D gene (7 bases). Germline lookup yields CDR1 ENHRY and CDR2 SYGVKD. V was shortened by 4 bases and J by 2 bases, with 25 bases between the two germline ends. The length of the CDR3 is 19 residues. CDR3 bases: TGTGCCATCAGTGTGCGGGACAGAGATTTACAACAGCTCACAGATACGCAGTATTTT. It encodes CAISVRDRDLQQLTDTQYF.

This chain uses TRBV7-9 with TRBJ2-7, with a tentative D call TRBD1 (6 bases). This CDR3 has 13 residues. Trimming removed 5 bases at V and 7 bases at J, with 15 bases between. Germline values: CDR1 SEHNR, CDR2 FQNEAQ (reference sequence). CDR3 nucleotides: TGTGCCAGCAGCGTTTACTACCAGGGGGAGCAGTACTTC. Encoded protein: CASSVYYQGEQYF.

The V and J genes are TRBV7-9 and TRBJ2-7; perhaps TRBD1 as D (6 bases). The germline gives CDR1 SEHNR, CDR2 FQNEAQ (reference sequence). CDR3 length equals 13 residues. V was pared by 5 bases and J by 7 bases, with 15 bases between. CDR3: CASSLGRDTEQYF. CDR3 nucleotides: TGTGCCAGCAGCCTCGGACGGGACACGGAGCAGTACTTC.

In this sample, this clonotype turned up a few times. The chain combines TRBV20-1 with TRBJ2-7; 11 nucleotides line up with TRBD1. Germline CDR1 and CDR2: DFQATT and SNEGSKA (reference sequence). This CDR3 has 13 residues. V lost 8 bases, J lost 3 bases, and 6 bases stayed unmatched. The CDR3, as DNA: TGCAGTTCAAGGGGGACAGGGGGCTACGAGCAGTACTTC. Translating gives CSSRGTGGYEQYF.

This chain connects TRBV12-3 or TRBV12-4 to TRBJ2-5; D remains unclear. The CDR3 loop spans 16 amino acids. With 5 bases removed from V and 2 bases from J, the gap between germline ends came to 18 bases. Here the CDR3 reads CASSQRETGRQETQYF. CDR3 DNA sequence: TGTGCCAGCAGTCAAAGAGAAACCGGTCGACAAGAGACCCAGTACTTC.

The rearrangement uses TRBV20-1 and TRBJ2-1; 10 bases fit TRBD2. Germline V gene lookup returns CDR1 DFQATT and CDR2 SNEGSKA (reference sequence). V trimming: 4 bases; J trimming: 2 bases; junction bases outside the gene matches: 5. CDR3 length equals 15 residues. This CDR3 reads CSAKPSGGAYNEQFF. DNA for the CDR3: TGCAGTGCTAAACCAAGCGGGGGGGCCTACAATGAGCAGTTCTTC.

This clonotype was counted a few times. The rearrangement links TRBV7-2 to TRBJ2-1, with 9 bases identical to TRBD2. The V segment lost 9 bases and the J segment 3 bases; nucleotides outside the gene matches: 6. The germline gives CDR1 SGHTA, CDR2 FQGNSA. The CDR3 spans 14 residues. CDR3: CASSSGGDYNEQFF. For the CDR3, the DNA is TGTGCCAGTAGTAGCGGGGGCGACTACAATGAGCAGTTCTTC.

This clonotype came up a few times. The chain recombines TRBV19 with TRBJ1-2, with D unclear. There are 12 residues in the CDR3. Per the germline V gene, CDR1 is LNHDA and CDR2 is SQIVND (reference sequence). Trimming took off 3 bases at V and 8 bases at J, with 10 bases between the two ends. The CDR3 sequence: CASSITGGGYTF. The CDR3 nucleotides are TGTGCCAGTAGTATTACGGGCGGCGGCTACACCTTC.

The table lists this clonotype with a few counts. This chain uses TRBV7-2 with TRBJ2-5; 10 nucleotides match TRBD1. V lost 5 bases and J lost 1; bases outside the gene matches: 7. This CDR3 has 16 residues. Germline lookup yields CDR1 SGHTA and CDR2 FQGNSA. CDR3 residues: CASSLYGTGVQETQYF. In DNA, the CDR3 is TGTGCCAGCAGCCTCTATGGGACAGGGGTCCAAGAGACCCAGTACTTC.

This chain connects TRBV30 to TRBJ1-1; TRBD1 agrees at 7 bases. The CDR3 runs 13 residues. The V segment lost 4 bases and the J segment 6 bases; nucleotides outside the gene matches: 8. Per germline, CDR1 GTSNPN and CDR2 SVGIG (reference sequence). This CDR3 is CAWNPAGGAEAFF. The CDR3 coding sequence is TGTGCCTGGAATCCTGCAGGGGGGGCTGAAGCTTTCTTT.

V is TRBV20-1 and J is TRBJ2-5; D tentatively fits TRBD1 or TRBD2 (5 bases each). This CDR3 has 14 residues. In germline, CDR1 is DFQATT, CDR2 SNEGSKA (reference sequence). V gave up 6 bases and J gave up 3 bases, with 17 bases separating them. The CDR3 here is CSAPAGTGKETQYF. In DNA, the CDR3 is TGCAGTGCCCCCGCAGGGACGGGAAAAGAGACCCAGTACTTC.

The V call is TRBV5-8, the J call TRBJ2-7, with no clear D. Germline CDR1 reads SGHTS; CDR2 reads YDEGEE. V was trimmed by 9 bases and J by 0 bases, leaving 13 bases between them. The CDR3 is 13 residues long. The CDR3 bases are TGTGCCATGAGCCCTGAGGACTCCTACGAGCAGTACTTC. The encoded protein is CAMSPEDSYEQYF.

The chain links TRBV6-5 to TRBJ2-3, with TRBD2 identical over 8 bases. This CDR3 has 17 residues. V dropped 4 bases and J dropped 2; count of bases not matched to a gene: 11. Germline values: CDR1 MNHEY, CDR2 SVGAGI. This CDR3 is CASSSYPPGGHTDTQYF. In DNA, the CDR3 is TGTGCCAGCAGTTCCTACCCCCCGGGGGGGCACACAGATACGCAGTATTTT.

The rearrangement uses TRBV5-6 and TRBJ2-5; D remains unclear. Germline-derived CDR1 and CDR2 are SGHDT and YYEEEE. The CDR3 is made up of 13 amino acids. Trimming took 0 bases from V and 5 from J, leaving 8 bases between them. CDR3 sequence: CASSLANWETQYF. In nucleotides, the CDR3 is TGTGCCAGCAGCTTGGCCAATTGGGAGACCCAGTACTTC. Variable domain in full (rest from reference TRBV5-6 and TRBJ2-5): DAGVTQSPTHLIKTRGQQVTLRCSPKSGHDTVSWYQQALGQGPQFIFQYYEEEERQRGNFPDRFSGHQFPNYSSELNVNALLLGDSALYLCASSLANWETQYFGPGTRLLVL.

CDR3 sequence (DNA): TGTGCCAGCAGCCCCCCGGGCGTTCGTTGGGATGAGCAGTTCTTC. Its translation: CASSPPGVRWDEQFF. The rearrangement links TRBV7-9 to TRBJ2-1; D unclear. This CDR3 region has 15 residues. The germline V gene has CDR1 SEHNR and CDR2 FQNEAQ (reference sequence). The ends were cut back, 5 bases at V and 8 bases at J, with 19 bases in the middle.

The J gene is TRBJ2-7, the V gene TRBV4-2; 11 bases are a match to TRBD2. The J segment lost 0 bases and the V segment lost 1 base, leaving 2 bases of the junction unmatched. This CDR3 has 16 amino acids. CDR1 LGHNA and CDR2 YNFKEQ come from the germline V gene. The chain's CDR3 is CASSQAGLAGSYEQYF. The CDR3 DNA sequence: TGTGCCAGCAGCCAAGCTGGACTAGCGGGCTCCTACGAGCAGTACTTC.

The J gene is TRBJ2-3, the V gene TRBV20-1; D is possibly TRBD2 (6 bases). From germline, CDR1 is DFQATT and CDR2 SNEGSKA (reference sequence). CDR3 size: 13 residues. V lost 1 base to trimming and J lost 7 bases, with 12 bases between them. The CDR3 DNA is TGCAGTGCTAGAGCCCTGGGGGGAAATACGCAGTATTTT. This codes for CSARALGGNTQYF.

The gene calls are TRBV20-1 and TRBJ2-7, with D tentatively TRBD2 (5 bases). This CDR3 comprises 16 residues. Per germline, CDR1 DFQATT and CDR2 SNEGSKA (reference sequence). Between the trimmed V and J ends, which lost 7 bases and 6 bases, there was a span of 28 bases. The CDR3 loop reads CSGRSTGGWTRGEQYF. DNA for the CDR3: TGCAGTGGTAGGTCAACTGGCGGGTGGACTCGCGGCGAGCAGTACTTC.

The sample holds a few counts of this clonotype. J is TRBJ2-2 and V is TRBV27; D not resolved. The CDR3 length is 15 residues. V shed 0 bases and J shed 5 bases, with 10 bases lying between them. CDR1 and CDR2 from the germline V gene are MNHEY and SMNVEV (reference sequence). The CDR3 DNA follows: TGTGCCAGCAGTTTATCGTTACATTCGACCGGGGAGCTGTTTTTT. Translated: CASSLSLHSTGELFF.

Written as DNA, the CDR3 is TGTGCCAGCAGTGAATGGGGCGGTGGGACCTACGAGCAGTACTTC. This gives the protein CASSEWGGGTYEQYF. The chain joins TRBV25-1 to TRBJ2-7, with D possibly being TRBD1 (5 bases). This CDR3 has 15 residues. In germline, CDR1 is MGHDK, CDR2 SYGVNS. V was pared by 1 base and J by 2 bases, with 12 bases between.

The V and J genes are TRBV20-1 and TRBJ2-3; 7 bases align to TRBD1. After removal of 1 base from V and 4 bases from J, the junction contained 5 bases not matched to a gene. The CDR3 covers 14 residues. Germline CDR1 is DFQATT and CDR2 is SNEGSKA (reference sequence). As DNA, the CDR3 is TGCAGTGCTAGAGGACAGGGTTCAGCAGATACGCAGTATTTT. This encodes CSARGQGSADTQYF.

Many counts were recorded for this clonotype. This sequence joins TRBV18 and TRBJ2-3; no clear D. Per germline, CDR1 KGHSH and CDR2 LQKENI. V lost 2 bases and J 6 bases, leaving 12 bases between the germline ends. The length of the CDR3 is 14 residues. This CDR3 is CASSPIPRIDTQYF. The CDR3, as DNA: TGTGCCAGCTCACCAATCCCGCGTATTGATACGCAGTATTTT.